This T cell receptor (beta chain) was identified in a study of control samples from healthy donors and cancer patients. With 7 bases clipped from V and 8 bases from J, the junction kept 12 bases outside the gene matches. CDR3 length: 16 residues. From germline, CDR1 is MDHEN and CDR2 SYDVKM. The method was immunoSEQ multiplex PCR; TCRdb's version includes in-frame clones alone and lacks a portion of them. Counted here are about 160,000 clones, roughly nine tenths occurring once; the ten biggest clones make up 0.68%. This clone occurred once. This sequence was found in a woman younger than 45 in good health. The sample consisted of blood. The rearrangement links TRBV28 to TRBJ1-5; 12 nucleotides agree with TRBD1. The CDR3 DNA reads TGTGCCAGCAACATCGGGGGACAGGGGGCTAAAAAGCCCCAGCATTTT. This codes for CASNIGGQGAKKPQHF. The full variable domain, in which reference TRBV28 and TRBJ1-5 provide the parts outside the CDR3, is DVKVTQSSRYLVKRTGEKVFLECVQDMDHENMFWYRQDPGLGLRLIYFSYDVKMKEKGDIPEGYSVSREKKERFSLILESASTNQTSMYLCASNIGGQGAKKPQHFGDGTRLSIL.